A selection of T cell receptor beta chains follows, all from one sample in a study of blood T cell repertoires in COVID-19. TCRdb's copy holds only in-frame clones and misses some; the assay was immunoSEQ multiplex PCR. The sample yields about 38,000 clones, approximately 90% seen once. Sequences were obtained from peripheral blood. The receptors originated from a man between 60 and 75 years old with COVID-19, enrolled during active disease. CDR3s include the opening cysteine and the closing phenylalanine or tryptophan. D genes are given only for firm matches. Not all rows give a size; the values are once, few, many and, for expanded clones, a class.

j_call d_call v_call clone_size cdr3_aa cdr3_nt
TRBJ1-3 TRBD1 TRBV2 - CASSEGQPLGNTIYF TGTGCCAGCAGTGAGGGACAGCCCCTAGGAAACACCATATATTTT
TRBJ2-5 - TRBV10-1 - CASSEPGQETQYF TGCGCCAGCAGTGAGCCGGGCCAAGAGACCCAGTACTTC
TRBJ2-1 - TRBV30 - CAWSVLNEQFF TGTGCCTGGAGTGTACTGAATGAGCAGTTCTTC
TRBJ1-5 - TRBV2 once CASRDSSVGNQPQHF TGTGCCAGCAGAGACAGCTCGGTTGGGAATCAGCCCCAGCATTTT
TRBJ1-1 - TRBV6-5 - CASLTGLMNTEAFF TGTGCCTCACTAACAGGGCTCATGAACACTGAAGCTTTCTTT
TRBJ1-1 - TRBV6-2/TRBV6-3 - CASSRLGPGDTEAFF TGTGCCAGCAGCAGACTGGGCCCGGGGGACACTGAAGCTTTCTTT
TRBJ1-1 - TRBV7-9 - CASSPPGMNTEAFF TGTGCCAGCAGCCCCCCTGGCATGAACACTGAAGCTTTCTTT
TRBJ2-1 TRBD2 TRBV27 - CASSSHSGDGNNEQFF TGTGCCAGCAGTAGTCATAGCGGGGACGGCAACAATGAGCAGTTCTTC
TRBJ1-5 TRBD1 TRBV28 - CASSLNRGRDQPQHF TGTGCCAGCAGTCTAAACAGGGGGCGCGATCAGCCCCAGCATTTT
TRBJ2-1 TRBD2 TRBV4-2 - CASSQHPTSVLEQFF TGTGCCAGCAGCCAACACCCTACTAGCGTCCTTGAGCAGTTCTTC
TRBJ1-1 TRBD1 TRBV5-1 - CASSLSGGVNTEAFF TGCGCCAGCAGCTTGTCAGGGGGCGTGAACACTGAAGCTTTCTTT
TRBJ2-1 - TRBV30 - CAWSAGYNEQFF TGTGCCTGGAGTGCGGGATACAATGAGCAGTTCTTC
TRBJ2-1 TRBD1 TRBV18 - CASSPPSWDRDNEQFF TGTGCCAGCTCACCACCTTCTTGGGACAGGGACAATGAGCAGTTCTTC
TRBJ2-3 TRBD2 TRBV14 - CASSQAGLATDTQYF TGTGCCAGCAGCCAGGCGGGACTAGCAACAGATACGCAGTATTTT
TRBJ1-2 TRBD1 TRBV18 - CASSPSGTGYGYTF TGTGCCAGCTCACCTTCCGGGACAGGTTATGGCTACACCTTC
TRBJ2-3 - TRBV7-2 few CASSRNFGRVGLSTDTQYF TGTGCCAGCAGCAGAAATTTCGGCCGGGTCGGACTTAGCACAGATACGCAGTATTTT
TRBJ2-2 - TRBV19 few CASSIYGGTNPGELFF TGTGCCAGTAGTATTTACGGCGGAACAAACCCCGGGGAGCTGTTTTTT
TRBJ1-3 - TRBV6-5 once CASKGRGLSGNTIYF TGTGCCAGCAAGGGCAGGGGTCTCTCTGGAAACACCATATATTTT
TRBJ1-5 - TRBV5-1 - CASSGGVLGNQPQHF TGCGCCAGCAGCGGGGGGGTATTGGGCAATCAGCCCCAGCATTTT
TRBJ2-3 TRBD2 TRBV5-5 - CASSHPSGSTDTQYF TGTGCCAGCAGCCACCCTAGCGGGAGCACAGATACGCAGTATTTT
TRBJ1-5 - TRBV5-1 - CASSPGHADQPQHF TGCGCCAGCAGCCCGGGACACGCGGATCAGCCCCAGCATTTT
TRBJ1-3 TRBD1 TRBV30 - CAWSVIRTGGLSGNTIYF TGTGCCTGGAGTGTAATCCGTACAGGGGGTCTCTCTGGAAACACCATATATTTT
TRBJ2-6 TRBD1 TRBV5-1 - CASGDREAGANVLTF TGCGCCAGCGGAGACAGGGAAGCTGGGGCCAACGTCCTGACTTTC
TRBJ2-7 - TRBV4-2 - CASSQDWRKYF TGTGCCAGCAGCCAAGACTGGAGGAAGTACTTC
TRBJ2-1 TRBD1 TRBV9 - CASSGGSGQGYNEQFF TGTGCCAGCAGCGGGGGTTCGGGACAGGGGTACAATGAGCAGTTCTTC
TRBJ1-5 TRBD1 TRBV5-4 - CASSRVGQNSNQPQHF TGTGCCAGCAGCCGGGTGGGACAGAATAGCAATCAGCCCCAGCATTTT
TRBJ1-2 - TRBV5-4 - CASSWDLANYGYTF TGTGCCAGCAGCTGGGACTTAGCTAACTATGGCTACACCTTC
TRBJ2-4 TRBD2 TRBV5-6 once CASSLYGGGGAKNIQYF TGTGCCAGCAGCTTGTATGGTGGCGGGGGAGCCAAAAACATTCAGTACTTC
TRBJ1-5 - TRBV6-5 - CASRPQGWAQPQHF TGTGCCAGCAGGCCCCAGGGTTGGGCTCAGCCCCAGCATTTT
TRBJ2-7 - TRBV4-2 - CASSQDRRGEEQYF TGTGCCAGCAGCCAAGATCGGCGGGGCGAAGAGCAGTACTTC
TRBJ2-1 TRBD2 TRBV30 - CAWSHIGGRGDEQFF TGTGCCTGGAGTCATATTGGCGGGAGGGGCGATGAGCAGTTCTTC
TRBJ2-3 - TRBV24-1 - CATSDPHRGHSTDTQYF TGTGCCACCAGTGATCCCCACCGAGGACATAGCACAGATACGCAGTATTTT
TRBJ1-5 - TRBV5-1 - CASSLGQGGQPQHF TGCGCCAGCAGCTTGGGGCAGGGTGGTCAGCCCCAGCATTTT
TRBJ1-5 TRBD1 TRBV15 - CATSRTGGGNQPQHF TGTGCCACCAGCAGGACAGGGGGTGGCAATCAGCCCCAGCATTTT
TRBJ1-3 TRBD1 TRBV6-5 - CASSLRQGAGNTIYF TGTGCCAGCAGTTTGCGACAGGGGGCTGGAAACACCATATATTTT
TRBJ2-1 TRBD2 TRBV7-2 - CASSLLGLAGNNEQFF TGTGCCAGCAGCCTCCTTGGACTAGCGGGGAACAATGAGCAGTTCTTC
TRBJ1-4 - TRBV28 few CASRGGREKLFF TGTGCCAGCAGGGGAGGCCGCGAAAAACTGTTTTTT
TRBJ2-3 - TRBV6-1 - CASSGAPGTQYF TGTGCCAGCAGTGGAGCCCCGGGTACGCAGTATTTT
TRBJ1-1 TRBD1 TRBV29-1 - CSAIQGSGTEAFF TGCAGCGCCATACAGGGGTCAGGCACTGAAGCTTTCTTT
TRBJ1-1 - TRBV4-3 - CASSQVHRVLYFTEAFF TGCGCCAGCAGCCAAGTACACAGGGTTTTGTATTTCACTGAAGCTTTCTTT
TRBJ1-1 - TRBV29-1 - CSVNSWYTEAFF TGCAGCGTTAATAGCTGGTACACTGAAGCTTTCTTT
TRBJ1-1 - TRBV6-5 once CASSYQWNTEAFF TGTGCCAGCAGTTACCAGTGGAACACTGAAGCTTTCTTT
TRBJ2-1 - TRBV7-2 - CASSLDLLLDEQFF TGTGCCAGCAGCTTAGACCTTCTACTGGATGAGCAGTTCTTC
TRBJ2-3 - TRBV3-1/TRBV3-2 - CASSQAWTTPGDTQYF TGTGCCAGCAGCCAAGCGTGGACAACGCCCGGAGATACGCAGTATTTT
TRBJ2-3 - TRBV2 - CASTGGLTDTQYF TGTGCCAGCACGGGCGGGCTCACAGATACGCAGTATTTT
TRBJ2-1 - TRBV30 - CAWRKKAVGGEFF TGTGCCTGGAGGAAAAAGGCGGTGGGAGGTGAATTCTTC
TRBJ1-4 - TRBV2 - CASTRGPRTVAKGPTNEKLFF TGTGCCAGTACGCGGGGACCCCGGACGGTCGCTAAGGGGCCAACTAATGAAAAACTGTTTTTT
TRBJ2-5 TRBD1 TRBV28 - CASSFRAGGGGETQYF TGTGCCAGCAGTTTCCGGGCAGGGGGCGGTGGAGAGACCCAGTACTTC
TRBJ1-4 TRBD1 TRBV12-3/TRBV12-4 - CASSDRGKLFF TGTGCCAGCAGTGACAGGGGAAAACTGTTTTTT
TRBJ1-2 - TRBV3-1/TRBV3-2 - CASSQEADRGGYTF TGTGCCAGCAGCCAAGAGGCGGACAGAGGTGGCTACACCTTC
TRBJ1-6 TRBD1 TRBV19 - CASGPGQTYNSPLHF TGTGCCAGTGGACCGGGACAGACTTATAATTCACCCCTCCACTTT
TRBJ2-7 TRBD2 TRBV4-1 - CASSPTGLAGSLDYEQYF TGCGCCAGCAGCCCGACGGGGCTAGCGGGATCCTTGGACTACGAGCAGTACTTC
TRBJ2-5 - TRBV6-2/TRBV6-3 - CASSYTSQETQYF TGTGCCAGCAGTTACACTAGCCAAGAGACCCAGTACTTC
TRBJ1-1 - TRBV7-9 - CASNPGFPMNTEAFF TGTGCCAGCAACCCAGGGTTCCCTATGAACACTGAAGCTTTCTTT
TRBJ1-5 - TRBV19 - CASSMVQGGSQPQHF TGTGCCAGTAGTATGGTGCAGGGCGGAAGTCAGCCCCAGCATTTT
TRBJ2-7 TRBD1 TRBV5-1 - CASSLDRGVLYEQYF TGCGCCAGCAGCTTGGACAGGGGGGTCCTTTACGAGCAGTACTTC
TRBJ1-5 - TRBV14 - CASSQQGINQPQHF TGTGCCAGCAGCCAACAGGGAATCAATCAGCCCCAGCATTTT
TRBJ2-1 - TRBV6-5 - CASRGSSVHEQFF TGTGCCAGTAGGGGTTCTAGCGTCCATGAGCAGTTCTTC
TRBJ1-5 - TRBV28 - CASNTPRGSNQPQHF TGTGCCAGCAACACCCCCAGGGGAAGCAATCAGCCCCAGCATTTT